This record concerns one T cell receptor beta chain sequence. This record belongs to a study of blood T cell repertoires in COVID-19. Study as a whole: Samples taken during acute and convalescent COVID-19 were collected in the United States, Italy and Spain. T cells, B-cell-depleted T cells, or PBMCs provided the cDNA or gDNA that served as material.

Residents of about two dozen US areas, aged roughly 18 to 95 years, made up the participants. The assay was immunoSEQ multiplex PCR, and TCRdb's table has in-frame clones only and misses some. The sample includes 180,000 or so clones, 83% of them seen just once. The CDR3 length is 15 residues. CDR1 is SGHVS and CDR2 is FQNEAQ in the germline V gene. The ends lost 5 bases at V and 1 base at J; junction bases unmatched: 7. Sequenced material: PBMCs or T cells enriched from blood (not recorded which). The sequence came from a woman aged 45 to 65 who had recovered from COVID-19. The chain joins TRBV7-8 to TRBJ1-1, with 7 nucleotides matching TRBD1. The CDR3 coding sequence is TGTGCCAGCAGCACCTACAGGGGCCCGAACACTGAAGCTTTCTTT. Protein: CASSTYRGPNTEAFF. The whole variable domain, filled in from reference TRBV7-8 and TRBJ1-1, reads GAGVSQSPRYKVAKRGQDVALRCDPISGHVSLFWYQQALGQGPEFLTYFQNEAQLDKSGLPSDRFFAERPEGSVSTLKIQRTQQEDSAVYLCASSTYRGPNTEAFFGQGTRLTVV.